One sample yielded the 24 T cell receptor beta chains listed below, sequenced in a study of cytomegalovirus exposure and HLA in healthy donors. PCR amplification relied on 60 Vbeta primers (plus 13 Jbeta primers). Method: immunoSEQ multiplex PCR; TCRdb's copy keeps in-frame clones and lacks some. Its clone listing holds 90,000 to 150,000 clones. Sequenced input: PBMCs. These receptors originate from a man between 18 and 35 years old in good health and CMV-seronegative.

The rearrangement links TRBV2 to TRBJ2-3; a possible D gene is TRBD2 (7 bases). Germline-derived CDR1 and CDR2 are SNHLY and FYNNEI. The CDR3 totals 16 residues. V was trimmed by 3 bases and J by 2 bases, leaving 15 bases between them. The CDR3 nucleotides are TGTGCCAGCAGTGAGTCAAGGGGGGGGACCACAGATACGCAGTATTTT. It specifies CASSESRGGTTDTQYF.

The chain couples TRBV4-1 to TRBJ2-7; D is undetermined. The CDR3 has 15 residues. Looked up from germline, CDR1 is MGHRA and CDR2 is YSYEKL. V lost 0 bases, J lost 1 base, and 10 bases lay in between. CDR3 residues: CASSQEWSSSYEQYF. CDR3 in DNA: TGCGCCAGCAGCCAAGAATGGAGCAGTTCCTACGAGCAGTACTTC.

V gene TRBV7-9 combines with J gene TRBJ2-1; 10 positions match TRBD2. CDR3 size: 15 residues. Germline loops: CDR1 SEHNR, CDR2 FQNEAQ (reference sequence). The junction had 6 bases not matched to a gene; V was cut back by 1 base and J by 9 bases. The CDR3 nucleotides are TGTGCCAGCAGCTTAGGCCTAGCGGGAGTGGGTGAGCAGTTCTTC. Its translation: CASSLGLAGVGEQFF.

The genes are TRBV19 and TRBJ2-1; maybe TRBD1 (5 bases). The CDR3 totals 16 residues. The V gene lost 7 bases and the J gene lost 0 bases, with 16 bases spanning the gap. Germline CDR1 is LNHDA and CDR2 is SQIVND (reference sequence). The CDR3: CASTGRTSSSYNEQFF. CDR3 coding DNA: TGTGCCAGTACGGGCAGGACATCGAGCTCCTACAATGAGCAGTTCTTC.

This chain links TRBV5-1 with TRBJ2-7; maybe TRBD1 (5 bases). The germline V and J ends were trimmed by 0 bases and 1 base, with 11 bases remaining between them. Germline V gives CDR1 SGHRS, CDR2 YFSETQ. The CDR3 extends over 15 amino acids. The CDR3 coding sequence is TGCGCCAGCAGCTTGGACGGACAAGGGTCCTACGAGCAGTACTTC. It encodes CASSLDGQGSYEQYF.

The CDR3 region has the DNA TGTGCCAGCACCAGACAGGGAGTGGGAAATCAGCCCCAGCATTTT. Translating it yields CASTRQGVGNQPQHF. The chain has TRBV28 and TRBJ1-5; 7 positions match TRBD1. The CDR3 length is 15 residues. Germline CDR1 MDHEN, CDR2 SYDVKM. Trimming took 7 bases from V and 4 from J; bases not matched to a gene: 10.

This rearrangement joins TRBV4-1 to TRBJ2-5; no firm D call. Near its end, the DNA agrees better with TRBJ2-7, so the J call may be wrong. The CDR3 spans 13 residues. CDR1 MGHRA and CDR2 YSYEKL come from the germline V gene. CDR3 sequence (DNA): TGCGCCAGCAGCCAAGCTAGACTCGACGAGCAGTACTTC. Amino acid sequence: CASSQARLDEQYF.

The CDR3 DNA follows: TGTGCCAGCAGCCCCCTTAGCGGGTCCTCCTACGAGCAGTACTTC. Protein product: CASSPLSGSSYEQYF. The chain joins TRBV9 to TRBJ2-7, with TRBD2 matching over 7 bases. CDR1 SGDLS and CDR2 YYNGEE come from the germline V gene. The CDR3 consists of 15 residues. Unmatched junction bases numbered 7, after V lost 4 bases and J lost 0 bases.

The V and J genes are TRBV4-1 and TRBJ2-7; 10 bases are shared with TRBD2. Germline assignment: CDR1 MGHRA and CDR2 YSYEKL. V dropped 4 bases and J dropped 5; count of bases not matched to a gene: 8. This CDR3 comprises 15 residues. The DNA for the CDR3 is TGCGCCAGCAGCCGCCCTAGCGGGGGAGCTAACGAGCAGTACTTC. Encoded protein: CASSRPSGGANEQYF.

The CDR3 region is CSVATGYEQYF. The CDR3 nucleotides are TGCAGCGTTGCTACAGGATACGAGCAGTACTTC. The chain carries TRBV29-1 and TRBJ2-5; D may be TRBD1 (5 bases). The J call may be in error: the DNA end matches TRBJ2-7 better. This CDR3 comprises 11 residues. In germline, CDR1 is SQVTM, CDR2 ANQGSEA.

As concerns this clone: The junction and the germline gene differ at one end; a read error may be behind it. The chain has TRBV20-1 and TRBJ1-2, with D unclear. Germline loops: CDR1 DFQATT, CDR2 SNEGSKA (reference sequence). This CDR3 has 9 residues. The CDR3 bases are TGCAGTGCTAGAGGAAGTACTGCCTTC. It yields the protein CSARGSTAF.

This sequence joins TRBV9 and TRBJ2-7, with TRBD2 identical over 9 bases. Germline V gene lookup returns CDR1 SGDLS and CDR2 YYNGEE. This CDR3 contains 16 residues. The ends lost 0 bases at V and 4 bases at J; junction bases unmatched: 8. The CDR3 sequence is CASSVVPSGNSYEQYF. The CDR3 region has the DNA TGTGCCAGCAGCGTAGTCCCTAGCGGGAACTCATACGAGCAGTACTTC.

This chain uses TRBV6-1 with TRBJ2-1, with D tentatively TRBD1 (6 bases). This CDR3 is 14 amino acids long. V gave up 10 bases and J gave up 5 bases, with 18 bases separating them. Germline V gives CDR1 MNHNS, CDR2 SASEGT. The CDR3 nucleotides read TGTGCCACCTCCAACAGGGTTTGGGACAATGAGCAGTTCTTC. Protein product: CATSNRVWDNEQFF.

The V gene is TRBV9, the J gene TRBJ2-2; TRBD2 matches 8 bases. The CDR3 is 16 amino acids. V lost 1 base, J lost 5 bases, and 7 bases stayed unmatched. The germline V gene has CDR1 SGDLS and CDR2 YYNGEE. CDR3 in DNA: TGTGCCAGCAGCGTAAGGGGGGGACTAGTAACCGGGGAGCTGTTTTTT. Its translation: CASSVRGGLVTGELFF.

The chain couples TRBV19 to TRBJ2-7; possibly TRBD2 for D (5 bases). From germline, CDR1 is LNHDA and CDR2 SQIVND (reference sequence). This CDR3 spans 12 amino acids. The V gene lost 4 bases and the J gene lost 4 bases, with 8 bases spanning the gap. DNA of the CDR3: TGTGCCAGTAGTAGTAGGAGGTACGAGCAGTACTTC. Translated: CASSSRRYEQYF.

V and J are TRBV28 and TRBJ2-2; 8 bases are shared with TRBD1. CDR3 length: 16 residues. Germline trimming cut 6 bases from V and 4 bases from J; bases unmatched to any gene: 10. Germline CDR1 and CDR2: MDHEN and SYDVKM. CDR3 in amino acids: CASRRTGRLGTGELFF. DNA of the CDR3: TGTGCCAGCAGGAGGACAGGGCGTCTGGGCACCGGGGAGCTGTTTTTT.

The rearrangement joins TRBV6-1 to TRBJ1-2; 7 bases fit TRBD1. The CDR3 covers 12 residues. V dropped 6 bases and J dropped 8; count of bases not matched to a gene: 6. Germline assignment: CDR1 MNHNS and CDR2 SASEGT. CDR3 residues: CASSRGQKGYTF. CDR3 DNA: TGTGCCAGCAGCCGGGGACAGAAGGGCTACACCTTC.

The chain couples TRBV7-9 to TRBJ1-2, with no clear D. V was clipped by 1 base and J by 6 bases, with 18 bases between them. This CDR3 region has 16 residues. Looked up from germline, CDR1 is SEHNR and CDR2 is FQNEAQ (reference sequence). The CDR3 DNA sequence: TGTGCCAGCAGCTTAGTTACCGTGGTTCCTTCAGATGGCTACACCTTC. This codes for CASSLVTVVPSDGYTF.

The chain links TRBV14 to TRBJ1-2, with D possibly being TRBD1 (5 bases). Germline assignment: CDR1 SGHDN and CDR2 FVKESK. V was clipped by 2 bases and J by 8 bases, with 15 bases between them. This CDR3 contains 14 residues. The DNA for the CDR3 is TGTGCCAGCAGCCAAACAGGTGCGCCGGAGGGCTACACCTTC. Protein: CASSQTGAPEGYTF.

CDR3 in amino acids: CASSVPAKQFF. The CDR3 nucleotides are TGTGCCAGCAGTGTACCCGCGAAGCAGTTCTTC. The gene calls are TRBV2 and TRBJ2-1; D is unclear. The V and J ends lost 4 bases and 11 bases respectively, with 9 bases between them. This CDR3 spans 11 amino acids. The germline gives CDR1 SNHLY, CDR2 FYNNEI.

The chain combines TRBV28 with TRBJ1-2; D unresolved. The CDR3 has 12 amino acids. Germline lookup yields CDR1 MDHEN and CDR2 SYDVKM. V lost 5 bases, J lost 4 bases, and 8 bases lay in between. The DNA of the CDR3 is TGTGCCAGCAGTAAAGGGAGCTATGGCTACACCTTC. Residues: CASSKGSYGYTF.

The chain uses TRBV30 and TRBJ2-1, with 8 positions matching TRBD1. Unmatched junction bases numbered 8, after V lost 5 bases and J lost 8 bases. Germline loops: CDR1 GTSNPN, CDR2 SVGIG (reference sequence). The CDR3 contains 13 residues. CDR3 in DNA: TGTGCCTGGTCGCAGGGGGCTAGGGATGAGCAGTTCTTC. Its translation is CAWSQGARDEQFF.

The V and J genes are TRBV27 and TRBJ2-7; 8 bases are shared with TRBD2. The length of the CDR3 is 14 residues. Per the germline V gene, CDR1 is MNHEY and CDR2 is SMNVEV (reference sequence). Unmatched junction bases numbered 8, after V lost 8 bases and J lost 2 bases. The CDR3 is CASAWVAGPYEQYF. As DNA, the CDR3 is TGTGCCAGCGCCTGGGTAGCGGGACCCTACGAGCAGTACTTC.

The chain recombines TRBV27 with TRBJ1-5, with a tentative D call TRBD1 (6 bases). The CDR3 extends over 14 amino acids. CDR1 is MNHEY and CDR2 is SMNVEV in the germline V gene (reference sequence). Trimming removed 3 bases at V and 6 bases at J, with 12 bases between. The chain's CDR3 is CASSLQGNGQPQHF. CDR3 coding DNA: TGTGCCAGCAGTTTGCAGGGGAACGGTCAGCCCCAGCATTTT.